The rows below give T cell receptor beta chains drawn from one sample of a study of human T cells and chemical hapten exposure. Each CDR3 protein gets one entry after TCRdb re-called the RACE reads with MiXCR. This sample has about 80,000 distinct CDR3 sequences, with 9.5% to 13% found just once. The sample consisted of whole blood, taken in connection with sensitization to the hapten diphenylcyclopropenone (DPC). Every receptor here comes from a woman in her twenties or thirties with alopecia areata. Some clones in this sample may be carry-over from other donors' samples. The CDR3 runs from the conserved cysteine through the conserved F or W. The order of the fields is D gene, J gene, V gene, clone size, CDR3 protein, CDR3 DNA. The D gene is left open where the match is weak. Clone size is stated in some rows and not others, as once, few, many or a class when expanded.

d_call: TRBD1; j_call: TRBJ1-1; v_call: TRBV20-1; clone_size: -; cdr3_aa: CSATWEQGAQAFF; cdr3_nt: TGCAGTGCTACGTGGGAACAGGGGGCTCAAGCTTTCTTT
d_call: -; j_call: TRBJ2-5; v_call: TRBV7-6; clone_size: -; cdr3_aa: CASSLAGGQQETQYF; cdr3_nt: TGTGCCAGCAGCTTAGCGGGAGGACAGCAAGAGACCCAGTACTTC
d_call: TRBD1; j_call: TRBJ2-3; v_call: TRBV5-1; clone_size: -; cdr3_aa: CASSENGQVGTDTQYF; cdr3_nt: TGCGCCAGCAGCGAAAACGGACAGGTCGGGACAGATACGCAGTATTTT
d_call: -; j_call: TRBJ2-1; v_call: TRBV6-2/TRBV6-3; clone_size: many; cdr3_aa: CASSSTLHSSSYNEQFF; cdr3_nt: TGTGCCAGCAGTTCAACACTCCACTCGAGCTCCTACAATGAGCAGTTCTTC
d_call: -; j_call: TRBJ2-3; v_call: TRBV6-1; clone_size: many; cdr3_aa: CASSEALRADPRDTQYF; cdr3_nt: TGTGCCAGCAGTGAAGCGCTAAGAGCCGACCCTAGAGATACGCAGTATTTT
d_call: -; j_call: TRBJ1-5; v_call: TRBV6-6; clone_size: many; cdr3_aa: CASRGVSNQPQHF; cdr3_nt: TGTGCCAGCAGGGGGGTCAGCAATCAGCCCCAGCATTTT
d_call: TRBD1; j_call: TRBJ2-1; v_call: TRBV20-1; clone_size: few; cdr3_aa: CSARNPGTGGFDEQFF; cdr3_nt: TGCAGTGCTAGAAATCCCGGGACAGGGGGCTTCGATGAGCAGTTCTTC
d_call: -; j_call: TRBJ2-1; v_call: TRBV11-3; clone_size: many; cdr3_aa: CASSLGGDHYNEQFF; cdr3_nt: TGTGCCAGCAGCTTAGGAGGGGACCACTACAATGAGCAGTTCTTC
d_call: -; j_call: TRBJ1-2; v_call: TRBV4-1; clone_size: -; cdr3_aa: CASSQVNRVNYGYTF; cdr3_nt: TGCGCCAGCAGCCAGGTCAACAGGGTTAACTATGGCTACACCTTC
d_call: TRBD1; j_call: TRBJ1-4; v_call: TRBV20-1; clone_size: -; cdr3_aa: CSARGTGGEKLFF; cdr3_nt: TGCAGTGCCAGGGGGACAGGGGGCGAAAAACTGTTTTTT
d_call: -; j_call: TRBJ2-2; v_call: TRBV29-1; clone_size: many; cdr3_aa: CSVSRVGGSGTGELFF; cdr3_nt: TGCAGCGTTTCACGTGTGGGGGGCTCGGGCACCGGGGAGCTGTTTTTT
d_call: -; j_call: TRBJ1-1; v_call: TRBV5-1; clone_size: -; cdr3_aa: CASSRGTNTVAFF; cdr3_nt: TGCGCCAGCAGTAGGGGGACGAACACTGTAGCTTTCTTT
d_call: TRBD2; j_call: TRBJ2-3; v_call: TRBV29-1; clone_size: -; cdr3_aa: CSVGLAAADTQYF; cdr3_nt: TGCAGCGTTGGCCTAGCGGCGGCAGATACGCAGTATTTT
d_call: TRBD2; j_call: TRBJ2-1; v_call: TRBV29-1; clone_size: many; cdr3_aa: CSVGGGTGTNEQFF; cdr3_nt: TGCAGCGTTGGCGGGGGAACGGGTACGAATGAGCAGTTCTTC
d_call: -; j_call: TRBJ2-2; v_call: TRBV9; clone_size: few; cdr3_aa: CASSVARAGGELFF; cdr3_nt: TGTGCCAGCAGCGTAGCCAGGGCAGGCGGGGAGCTGTTTTTT
d_call: -; j_call: TRBJ1-1; v_call: TRBV18; clone_size: many; cdr3_aa: CASSPGTGSDEAFF; cdr3_nt: TGTGCCAGCTCACCCGGAACAGGGAGCGATGAAGCTTTCTTT
d_call: -; j_call: TRBJ1-2; v_call: TRBV29-1; clone_size: few; cdr3_aa: CSVEVFGGYTF; cdr3_nt: TGCAGCGTGGAGGTGTTTGGGGGCTACACCTTC
d_call: TRBD1; j_call: TRBJ2-1; v_call: TRBV7-6; clone_size: few; cdr3_aa: CASSLEGTGYNEQFF; cdr3_nt: TGTGCCAGCAGCTTAGAGGGGACAGGGTACAATGAGCAGTTCTTC
d_call: TRBD1; j_call: TRBJ2-7; v_call: TRBV6-1; clone_size: -; cdr3_aa: CASSEALQGGYEQYF; cdr3_nt: TGTGCCAGCAGTGAAGCGCTACAGGGGGGCTACGAGCAGTACTTC
d_call: -; j_call: TRBJ2-7; v_call: TRBV20-1; clone_size: many; cdr3_aa: CSARAGSDEQYF; cdr3_nt: TGCAGTGCTAGAGCGGGGTCCGACGAGCAGTACTTC
d_call: -; j_call: TRBJ1-2; v_call: TRBV29-1; clone_size: -; cdr3_aa: CSVARGAFNHTF; cdr3_nt: -
d_call: -; j_call: TRBJ2-1; v_call: TRBV20-1; clone_size: few; cdr3_aa: CSATPQVGDPNEQFF; cdr3_nt: TGCAGTGCCACCCCCCAGGTCGGGGACCCCAATGAGCAGTTCTTC
d_call: TRBD1; j_call: TRBJ1-4; v_call: TRBV6-5; clone_size: many; cdr3_aa: CASSYLTGTGGGPREKLFF; cdr3_nt: TGTGCCAGCAGCTATCTTACCGGGACAGGGGGCGGTCCTCGTGAAAAACTGTTTTTT
d_call: TRBD1; j_call: TRBJ2-6; v_call: TRBV30; clone_size: many; cdr3_aa: CARGTGLSGANVLTF; cdr3_nt: TGTGCCCGGGGGACAGGGTTGTCTGGGGCCAACGTCCTGACTTTC
d_call: -; j_call: TRBJ2-1; v_call: TRBV3-1; clone_size: many; cdr3_aa: CASSPAGTPNEQFF; cdr3_nt: TGTGCCAGCAGCCCGGCCGGGACTCCTAATGAGCAGTTCTTC
d_call: -; j_call: TRBJ1-1; v_call: TRBV5-4; clone_size: many; cdr3_aa: CASSLGREYTEAFF; cdr3_nt: TGTGCCAGCAGCTTGGGCAGGGAGTACACTGAAGCTTTCTTT
d_call: TRBD2; j_call: TRBJ2-2; v_call: TRBV4-1; clone_size: -; cdr3_aa: CTSSQDPGRAGTGELFF; cdr3_nt: TGCACCAGCAGCCAAGACCCCGGGAGGGCCGGCACCGGGGAGCTGTTTTTT
d_call: TRBD1; j_call: TRBJ1-5; v_call: TRBV5-8; clone_size: many; cdr3_aa: CASSLIGTGMRNQPQHF; cdr3_nt: TGTGCCAGCAGCCTAATTGGGACAGGGATGCGCAATCAGCCCCAGCATTTT
d_call: -; j_call: TRBJ2-4; v_call: TRBV27; clone_size: -; cdr3_aa: CASRSREFDGGAKNIQYF; cdr3_nt: TGTGCCAGCAGGAGTCGGGAGTTCGATGGGGGAGCCAAAAACATTCAGTACTTC
d_call: -; j_call: TRBJ1-2; v_call: TRBV20-1; clone_size: many; cdr3_aa: CSASRGTYGYTF; cdr3_nt: TGCAGTGCTAGCAGGGGCACCTATGGCTACACCTTC
d_call: TRBD1; j_call: TRBJ1-1; v_call: TRBV5-1; clone_size: few; cdr3_aa: CASSSPGQGTPEAFF; cdr3_nt: TGCGCCAGCAGCTCGCCGGGACAGGGGACCCCTGAAGCTTTCTTT
d_call: TRBD1; j_call: TRBJ1-5; v_call: TRBV7-2; clone_size: -; cdr3_aa: CASSLRHQGQAPYPQHF; cdr3_nt: TGTGCCAGCAGCTTAAGGCACCAGGGACAGGCACCCTACCCCCAGCATTTT
d_call: -; j_call: TRBJ2-5; v_call: TRBV18; clone_size: many; cdr3_aa: CASSPYQETQYF; cdr3_nt: TGTGCCAGCTCACCGTACCAAGAGACCCAGTACTTC
d_call: -; j_call: TRBJ2-7; v_call: TRBV10-3; clone_size: -; cdr3_aa: CAIKGLSYEQYF; cdr3_nt: TGTGCCATCAAGGGCCTCTCCTACGAGCAGTACTTC
d_call: -; j_call: TRBJ1-1; v_call: TRBV5-1; clone_size: -; cdr3_aa: CASSLGRGVTEAFF; cdr3_nt: TGCGCCAGCAGCTTGGGGAGGGGCGTCACTGAAGCTTTCTTT
d_call: TRBD1; j_call: TRBJ2-7; v_call: TRBV28; clone_size: many; cdr3_aa: CASSLPGQGASYEQYF; cdr3_nt: TGTGCCAGCAGTTTACCCGGACAGGGGGCATCCTACGAGCAGTACTTC